This entry concerns a single T cell receptor (beta chain). The antigen remains unidentified. These data are taken from a study of shared clonotypes between healthy human individuals. Regarding the study as a whole: Blood alone was sampled, and tissue repertoires likely differ.

Within Nashville, Tennessee resided all donors, each a Caucasian adult. Trimming removed 5 bases from V and 10 bases from J, with 12 bases in between. The V gene's germline CDR1 is MDHEN and CDR2 SYDVKM. The CDR3 length is 13 residues. Genomic DNA per cell subset filled all wells of several immunoSEQ plates. Unsorted PBMC DNA was sequenced on ten immunoSEQ deep assay plates. Only in-frame clones appear in the TCRdb table, and some are missing; sequencing was by immunoSEQ multiplex PCR. The top ten clones hold under 15% of a sample with around 480,000 clones, about 80% of them seen once. This chain links TRBV28 with TRBJ1-6, with no clear D. Sequencing was done on a sample of PBMCs. The receptor was derived from a woman aged 40 to 55 in good health. Some clones in this sample may be carry-over from other donors' samples. For the CDR3, the DNA is TGTGCCAGCAGTCTCCTAAGACACTCACCCCTCCACTTT. The encoded protein is CASSLLRHSPLHF.